This passage covers 9 T cell receptor beta chains from one sample sequenced in a study of beta chain features in type 1 diabetes. Sequencing targeted expressed TCRB transcripts, as all isolated RNA had been reverse transcribed. Here immunoSEQ multiplex PCR was the method, and the copy in TCRdb shows in-frame clones only, minus some. The sample contains more than 130,000 clones, roughly 7.2% of which appear only once. The sample consisted of central memory CD4+ T cells from blood. These receptor sequences come from a woman in her twenties or thirties in good health.

This clone was detected only a few times. The chain links TRBV5-1 to TRBJ2-3, with a tentative D call TRBD2 (8 bases). The CDR3 runs to 16 residues. Germline V lookup: CDR1 SGHRS, CDR2 YFSETQ. Trimming shortened V by 4 bases and J by 1 base, and 16 bases separated the two germline ends. CDR3 sequence: CASSGTAGAGTDTQYF. CDR3 in DNA: TGCGCCAGCAGCGGGACAGCGGGAGCGGGCACAGATACGCAGTATTTT.

This clone was seen a handful of times. The chain recombines TRBV13 with TRBJ2-5, with D perhaps TRBD2 (6 bases). Judging by the DNA end, TRBJ2-7 fits better; the J call may be wrong. The CDR3 spans 13 residues. Germline values: CDR1 PRHDT, CDR2 FYEKMQ (reference sequence). CDR3 coding DNA: TGTGCCAGCAGCGCGGGGAACTCCTACGAGCAGTACTTC. Translating it yields CASSAGNSYEQYF.

This clone was counted between two and nine times. The rearrangement joins TRBV28 to TRBJ2-1; TRBD2 agrees at 8 bases. CDR1 and CDR2 (germline): MDHEN, SYDVKM. This CDR3 has 15 residues. Trimming at V came to 0 bases and at J to 7 bases, leaving 5 bases not matched to a gene. CDR3 loop: CASSLWVAGTNEQFF. DNA of the CDR3: TGTGCCAGCAGTTTATGGGTAGCGGGAACGAATGAGCAGTTCTTC.

V gene TRBV7-3 combines with J gene TRBJ2-5; 10 bases agree with TRBD1. This CDR3 is 14 amino acids long. Germline values: CDR1 SGHTA, CDR2 FQGTGA. Losses at the gene ends were 8 bases for V and 1 base for J; bases not matched to a gene: 4. CDR3 in amino acids: CASGRDRGQETQYF. For the CDR3, the DNA is TGTGCCAGCGGCCGGGACAGGGGCCAAGAGACCCAGTACTTC.

This clone has a handful of counts. The gene calls are TRBV6-5 and TRBJ2-7; TRBD2 matches 7 bases. The length of the CDR3 is 15 residues. Germline V gives CDR1 MNHEY, CDR2 SVGAGI. The J segment lost 3 bases and the V segment lost 0 bases, leaving 5 bases of the junction unmatched. This CDR3 is CASSYSWERGYEQYF. In DNA, the CDR3 is TGTGCCAGCAGTTACTCGTGGGAGCGGGGCTACGAGCAGTACTTC.

The table lists this clone with a few counts. V and J are TRBV15 and TRBJ2-7, with TRBD1 matching over 10 bases. The CDR3 consists of 14 residues. The junction had 5 bases not matched to a gene; V was cut back by 4 bases and J by 5 bases. CDR1 LNHNV and CDR2 YYDKDF come from the germline V gene (reference sequence). The DNA for the CDR3 is TGTGCCACCAGCATCGGACAGGGGGAGCACGAGCAGTACTTC. It yields the protein CATSIGQGEHEQYF. The entire variable domain, with the rest obtained from reference TRBV15 and TRBJ2-7, is as follows: DAMVIQNPRYQVTQFGKPVTLSCSQTLNHNVMYWYQQKSSQAPKLLFHYYDKDFNNEADTPDNFQSRRPNTSFCFLDIRSPGLGDTAMYLCATSIGQGEHEQYFGPGTRLTVT.

J is TRBJ2-5 and V is TRBV2, with D uncertain. The end of the DNA aligns better with TRBJ2-7, so the J call may be wrong. The CDR3 has 14 amino acids. The germline V gene encodes CDR1 SNHLY and CDR2 FYNNEI. The DNA for the CDR3 is TGTGCCAGCAGTGAAGCGAGCCACTCCTACGAGCAGTACTTC. Protein sequence: CASSEASHSYEQYF.

V usage is TRBV4-2 and J usage is TRBJ2-5, with 9 bases lining up with TRBD2. After removal of 6 bases from V and 3 bases from J, the junction contained 2 bases not matched to a gene. This CDR3 has 13 residues. Germline lookup yields CDR1 LGHNA and CDR2 YNFKEQ. CDR3 sequence (DNA): TGTGCCAGCAGAATAGCGGGAGAAGAGACCCAGTACTTC. Its translation: CASRIAGEETQYF.

This clone came up a few times. The chain joins TRBV27 to TRBJ2-7; 12 positions match TRBD2. This CDR3 spans 14 amino acids. With V trimmed by 10 bases and J by 5 bases, 9 bases remained unmatched. Germline V gene data show CDR1 as MNHEY and CDR2 as SMNVEV (reference sequence). Here the CDR3 reads CATPGLAGEHEQYF. The CDR3 bases are TGTGCCACCCCGGGACTAGCGGGTGAACACGAGCAGTACTTC.